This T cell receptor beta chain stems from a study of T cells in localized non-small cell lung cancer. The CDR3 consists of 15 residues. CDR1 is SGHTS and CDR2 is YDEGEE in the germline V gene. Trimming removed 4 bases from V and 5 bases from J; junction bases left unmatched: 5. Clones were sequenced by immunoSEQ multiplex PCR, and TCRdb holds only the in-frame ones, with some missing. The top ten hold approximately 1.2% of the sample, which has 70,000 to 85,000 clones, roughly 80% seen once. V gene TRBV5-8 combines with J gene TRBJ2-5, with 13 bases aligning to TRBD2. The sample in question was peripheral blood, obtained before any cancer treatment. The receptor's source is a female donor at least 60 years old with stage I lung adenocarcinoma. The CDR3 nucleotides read TGTGCCAGCAGCCTCGGGACTAGCGGGGAGGAGACCCAGTACTTC. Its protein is CASSLGTSGEETQYF.